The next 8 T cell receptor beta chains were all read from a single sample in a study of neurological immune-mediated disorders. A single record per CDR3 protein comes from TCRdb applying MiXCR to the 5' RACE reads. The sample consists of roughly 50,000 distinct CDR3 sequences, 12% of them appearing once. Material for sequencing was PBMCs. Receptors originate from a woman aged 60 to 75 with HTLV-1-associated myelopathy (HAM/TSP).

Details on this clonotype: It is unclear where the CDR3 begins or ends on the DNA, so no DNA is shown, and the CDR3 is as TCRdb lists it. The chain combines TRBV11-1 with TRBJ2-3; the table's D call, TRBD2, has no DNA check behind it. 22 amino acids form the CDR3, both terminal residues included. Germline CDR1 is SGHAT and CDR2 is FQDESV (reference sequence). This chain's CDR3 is CGSSFYICSARSEGTSTDTQYF.

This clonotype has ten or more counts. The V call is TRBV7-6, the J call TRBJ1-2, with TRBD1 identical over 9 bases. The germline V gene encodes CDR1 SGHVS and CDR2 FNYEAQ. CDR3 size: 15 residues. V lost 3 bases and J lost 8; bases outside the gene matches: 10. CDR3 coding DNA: TGTGCCAGCAGCTTTGCCGGGACAGGGAGTAGCGGCTACACCTTC. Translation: CASSFAGTGSSGYTF.

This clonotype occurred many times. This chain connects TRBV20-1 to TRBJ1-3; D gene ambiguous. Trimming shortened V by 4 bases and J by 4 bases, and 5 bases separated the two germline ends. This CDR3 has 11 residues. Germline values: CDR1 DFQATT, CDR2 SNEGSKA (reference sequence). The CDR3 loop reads CSATEGNTIYF. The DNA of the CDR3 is TGCAGTGCTACGGAAGGAAACACCATATATTTT.

This chain's CDR3 is CATSTGAGLPNTGELFF. CDR3 coding DNA: TGTGCCACGTCGACAGGGGCCGGCCTGCCGAACACCGGGGAGCTGTTTTTT. The chain couples TRBV7-2 to TRBJ2-2; 8 positions match TRBD1. This CDR3 is built from 17 residues. Germline trimming cut 10 bases from V and 0 bases from J; bases unmatched to any gene: 13. In germline, CDR1 is SGHTA, CDR2 FQGNSA.

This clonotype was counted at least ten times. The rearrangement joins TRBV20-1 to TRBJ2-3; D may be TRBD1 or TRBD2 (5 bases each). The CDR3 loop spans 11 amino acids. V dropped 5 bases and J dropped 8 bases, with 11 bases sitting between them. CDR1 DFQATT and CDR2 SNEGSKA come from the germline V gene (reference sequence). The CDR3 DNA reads TGCAGTGCTCCAGGGAGTGGTACGCAGTATTTT. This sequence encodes CSAPGSGTQYF.

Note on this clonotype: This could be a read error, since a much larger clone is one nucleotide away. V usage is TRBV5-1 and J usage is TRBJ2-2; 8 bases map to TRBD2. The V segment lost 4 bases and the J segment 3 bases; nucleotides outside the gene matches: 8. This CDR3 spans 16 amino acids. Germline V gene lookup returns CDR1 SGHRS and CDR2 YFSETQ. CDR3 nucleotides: TGCGCCAGCAGCAACGGGACTAGGGGTCACACCGGGGAGCTGTTTTTT. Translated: CASSNGTRGHTGELFF.

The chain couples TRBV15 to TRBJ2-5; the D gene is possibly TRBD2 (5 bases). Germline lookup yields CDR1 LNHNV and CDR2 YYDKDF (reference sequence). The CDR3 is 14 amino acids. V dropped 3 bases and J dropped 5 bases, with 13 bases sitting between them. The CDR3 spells CATSSRGGPETQYF. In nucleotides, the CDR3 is TGTGCCACCAGCAGCCGCGGAGGTCCGGAGACCCAGTACTTC.

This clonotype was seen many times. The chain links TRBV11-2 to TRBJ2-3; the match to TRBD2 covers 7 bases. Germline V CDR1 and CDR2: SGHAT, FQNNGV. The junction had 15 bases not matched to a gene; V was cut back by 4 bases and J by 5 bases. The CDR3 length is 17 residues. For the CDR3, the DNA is TGTGCCAGCAGCTCGGGGGAATGGGAGGGCCGGGAAGATACGCAGTATTTT. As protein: CASSSGEWEGREDTQYF.